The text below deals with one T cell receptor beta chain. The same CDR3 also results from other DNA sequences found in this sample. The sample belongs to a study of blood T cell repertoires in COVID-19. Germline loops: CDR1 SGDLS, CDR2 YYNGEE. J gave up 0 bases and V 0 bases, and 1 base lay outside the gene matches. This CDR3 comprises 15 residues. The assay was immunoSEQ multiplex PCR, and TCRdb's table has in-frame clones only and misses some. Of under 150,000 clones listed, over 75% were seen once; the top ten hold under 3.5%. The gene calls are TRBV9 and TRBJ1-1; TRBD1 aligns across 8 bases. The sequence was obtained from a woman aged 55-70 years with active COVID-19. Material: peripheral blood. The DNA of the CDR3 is TGTGCCAGCAGCGTAGGGGACAGGATGAACACTGAAGCTTTCTTT. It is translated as CASSVGDRMNTEAFF. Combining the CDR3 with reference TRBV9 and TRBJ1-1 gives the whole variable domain DSGVTQTPKHLITATGQRVTLRCSPRSGDLSVYWYQQSLDQGLQFLIQYYNGEERAKGNILERFSAQQFPDLHSELNLSSLELGDSALYFCASSVGDRMNTEAFFGQGTRLTVV.